This paragraph reports one T cell receptor (beta chain). Sequencing of TCR beta was performed on blood CD8+ T cells and on blood CD4+ T cells. TEMRA cells were enriched by FACS, while CD8+ and CD4+ T cells were obtained through a negative isolation that was performed magnetically. The V gene's germline CDR1 is SNHLY and CDR2 FYNNEI. CDR3 length equals 11 residues. Trimming took 6 bases from V and 14 from J, leaving 15 bases between them. Random hexamers served to reverse transcribe roughly 0.5 to 1 ug RNA. Amplification of TCR beta CDR3 by immunoSEQ multiplex PCR spanned 54 Vbeta and 13 Jbeta. TCRdb re-called the immunoSEQ multiplex PCR reads through MiXCR, storing one row per CDR3 protein. The table includes some 260,000 distinct CDR3 sequences, 80% to 90% detected once. The sample belongs to a study of CD8 T cells in Susac syndrome.

This sequence joins TRBV2 and TRBJ2-3; D might be TRBD2 (6 bases). Material for sequencing was CD8+ T cells from PBMCs. This TCR was recovered from a human donor with multiple sclerosis. The CDR3 DNA reads TGTGCCAGCAGGGGGAGGCCTGATTGGTATTTT. It is translated as CASRGRPDWYF.